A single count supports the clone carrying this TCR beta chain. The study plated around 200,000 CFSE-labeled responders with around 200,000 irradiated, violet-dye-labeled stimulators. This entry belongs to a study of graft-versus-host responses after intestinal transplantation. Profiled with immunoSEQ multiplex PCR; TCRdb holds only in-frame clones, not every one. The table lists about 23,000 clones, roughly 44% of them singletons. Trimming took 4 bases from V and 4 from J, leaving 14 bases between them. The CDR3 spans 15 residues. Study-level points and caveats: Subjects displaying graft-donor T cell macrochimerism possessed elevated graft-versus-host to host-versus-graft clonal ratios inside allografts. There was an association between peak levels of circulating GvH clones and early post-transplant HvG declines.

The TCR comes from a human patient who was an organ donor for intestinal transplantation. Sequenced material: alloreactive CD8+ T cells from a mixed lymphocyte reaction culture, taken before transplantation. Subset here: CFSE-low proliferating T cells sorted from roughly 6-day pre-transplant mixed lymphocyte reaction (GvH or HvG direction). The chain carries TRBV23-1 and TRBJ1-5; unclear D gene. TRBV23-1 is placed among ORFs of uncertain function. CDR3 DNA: TGCGCCAGCAGTCCCCGGCCCCAAGCTAATCAGCCCCAGCATTTT. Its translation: CASSPRPQANQPQHF.